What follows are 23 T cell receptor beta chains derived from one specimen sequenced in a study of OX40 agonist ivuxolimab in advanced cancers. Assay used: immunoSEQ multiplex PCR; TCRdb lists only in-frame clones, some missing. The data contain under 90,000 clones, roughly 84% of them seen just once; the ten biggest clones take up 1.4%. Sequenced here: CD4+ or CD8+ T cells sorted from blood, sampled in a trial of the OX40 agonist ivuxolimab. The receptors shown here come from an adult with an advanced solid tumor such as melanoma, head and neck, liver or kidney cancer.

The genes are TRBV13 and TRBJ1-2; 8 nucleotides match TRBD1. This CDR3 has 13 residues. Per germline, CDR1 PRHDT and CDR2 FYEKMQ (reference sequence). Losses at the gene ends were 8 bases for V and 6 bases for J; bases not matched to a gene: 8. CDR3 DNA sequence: TGTGCCAGCGGCCTCAGGGGGCTGGATGGCTACACCTTC. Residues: CASGLRGLDGYTF. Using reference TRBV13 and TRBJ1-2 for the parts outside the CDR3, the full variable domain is AAGVIQSPRHLIKEKRETATLKCYPIPRHDTVYWYQQGPGQDPQFLISFYEKMQSDKGSIPDRFSAQQFSDYHSELNMSSLELGDSALYFCASGLRGLDGYTFGSGTRLTVV.

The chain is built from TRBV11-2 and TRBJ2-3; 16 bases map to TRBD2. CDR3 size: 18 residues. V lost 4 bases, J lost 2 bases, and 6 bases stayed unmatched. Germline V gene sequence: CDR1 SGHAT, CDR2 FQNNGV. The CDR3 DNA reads TGTGCCAGCAGCTCCCCGGGACTAGCGGGGGGGTACACAGATACGCAGTATTTT. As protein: CASSSPGLAGGYTDTQYF.

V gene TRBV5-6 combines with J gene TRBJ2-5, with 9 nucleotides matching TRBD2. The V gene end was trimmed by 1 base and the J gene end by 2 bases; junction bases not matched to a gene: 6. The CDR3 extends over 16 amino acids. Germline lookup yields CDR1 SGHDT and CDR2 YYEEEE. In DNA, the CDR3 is TGTGCCAGCAGCTTGCCCGACAGCGGGGGGCAAGAGACCCAGTACTTC. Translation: CASSLPDSGGQETQYF.

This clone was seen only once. The CDR3: CASSLADSNYEQYF. The CDR3, as DNA: TGTGCCAGCAGCTTAGCGGACAGCAACTACGAGCAGTACTTC. The chain carries TRBV7-6 and TRBJ2-7, with D possibly being TRBD1 (6 bases). CDR1 SGHVS and CDR2 FNYEAQ come from the germline V gene. V lost 0 bases to trimming and J lost 3 bases, with 9 bases between them. The CDR3 totals 14 residues.

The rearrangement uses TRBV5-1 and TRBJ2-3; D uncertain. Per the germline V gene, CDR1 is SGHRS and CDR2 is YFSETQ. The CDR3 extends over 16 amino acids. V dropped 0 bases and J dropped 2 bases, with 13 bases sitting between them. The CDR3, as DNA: TGCGCCAGCAGCTTGGGGATGCGATTAAACACAGATACGCAGTATTTT. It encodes CASSLGMRLNTDTQYF. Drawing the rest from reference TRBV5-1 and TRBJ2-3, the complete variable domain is KAGVTQTPRYLIKTRGQQVTLSCSPISGHRSVSWYQQTPGQGLQFLFEYFSETQRNKGNFPGRFSGRQFSNSRSEMNVSTLELGDSALYLCASSLGMRLNTDTQYFGPGTRLTVL.

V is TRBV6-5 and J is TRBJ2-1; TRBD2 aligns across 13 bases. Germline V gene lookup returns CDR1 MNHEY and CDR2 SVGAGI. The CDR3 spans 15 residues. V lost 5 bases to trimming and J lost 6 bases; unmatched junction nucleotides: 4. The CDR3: CASSQLAGGRNEQFF. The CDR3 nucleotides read TGTGCCAGCAGTCAACTAGCGGGGGGGCGCAATGAGCAGTTCTTC.

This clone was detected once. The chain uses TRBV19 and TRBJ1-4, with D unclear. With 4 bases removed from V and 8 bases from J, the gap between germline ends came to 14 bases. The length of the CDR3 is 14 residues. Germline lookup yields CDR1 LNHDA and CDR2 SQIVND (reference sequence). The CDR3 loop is CASSTTADFEKLFF. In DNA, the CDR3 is TGTGCCAGTAGTACAACCGCGGACTTCGAAAAACTGTTTTTT. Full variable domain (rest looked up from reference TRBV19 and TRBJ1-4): DGGITQSPKYLFRKEGQNVTLSCEQNLNHDAMYWYRQDPGQGLRLIYYSQIVNDFQKGDIAEGYSVSREKKESFPLTVTSAQKNPTAFYLCASSTTADFEKLFFGSGTQLSVL.

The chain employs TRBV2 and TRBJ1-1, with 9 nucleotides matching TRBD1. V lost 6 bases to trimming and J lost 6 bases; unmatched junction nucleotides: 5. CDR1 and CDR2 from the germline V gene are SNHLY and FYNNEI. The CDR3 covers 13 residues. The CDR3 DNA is TGTGCCAGCAGCCAAGGACAGGGGTCTGAAGCTTTCTTT. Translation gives CASSQGQGSEAFF.

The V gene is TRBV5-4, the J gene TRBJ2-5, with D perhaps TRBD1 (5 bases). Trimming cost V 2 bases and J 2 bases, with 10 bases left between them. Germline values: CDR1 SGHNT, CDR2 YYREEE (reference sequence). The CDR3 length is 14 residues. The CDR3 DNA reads TGTGCCAGCAGCTTTCAGGGCAGACAAGAGACCCAGTACTTC. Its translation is CASSFQGRQETQYF.

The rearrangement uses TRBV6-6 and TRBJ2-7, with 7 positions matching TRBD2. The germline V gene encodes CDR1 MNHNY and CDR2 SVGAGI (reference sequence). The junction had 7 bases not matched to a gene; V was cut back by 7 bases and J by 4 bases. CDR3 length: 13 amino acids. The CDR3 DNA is TGTGCCAGCATGCCCAGCGGGGCGTACGAGCAGTACTTC. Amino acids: CASMPSGAYEQYF.

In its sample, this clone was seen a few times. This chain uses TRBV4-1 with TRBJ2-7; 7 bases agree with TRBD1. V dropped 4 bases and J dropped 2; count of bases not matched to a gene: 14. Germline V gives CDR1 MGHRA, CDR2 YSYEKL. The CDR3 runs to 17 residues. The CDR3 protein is CASSLRDGTATPYEQYF. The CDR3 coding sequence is TGCGCCAGCAGCCTAAGAGACGGGACAGCGACGCCCTACGAGCAGTACTTC.

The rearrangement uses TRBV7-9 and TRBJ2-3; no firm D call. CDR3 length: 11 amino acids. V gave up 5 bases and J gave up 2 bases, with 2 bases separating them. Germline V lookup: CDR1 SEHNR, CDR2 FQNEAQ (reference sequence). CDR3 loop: CASSVTDTQYF. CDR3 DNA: TGTGCCAGCAGCGTCACAGATACGCAGTATTTT.

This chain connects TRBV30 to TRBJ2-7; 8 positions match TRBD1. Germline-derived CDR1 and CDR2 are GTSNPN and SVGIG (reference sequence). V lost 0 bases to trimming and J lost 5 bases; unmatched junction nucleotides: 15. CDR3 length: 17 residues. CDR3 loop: CAWSVISTRQGLHEQYF. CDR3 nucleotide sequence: TGTGCCTGGAGTGTAATTAGTACGAGACAGGGGCTCCACGAGCAGTACTTC.

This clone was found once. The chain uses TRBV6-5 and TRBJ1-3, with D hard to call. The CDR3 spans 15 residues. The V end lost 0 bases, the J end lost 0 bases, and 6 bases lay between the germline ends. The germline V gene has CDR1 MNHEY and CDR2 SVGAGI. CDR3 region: CASSYSTASGNTIYF. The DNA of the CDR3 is TGTGCCAGCAGTTACTCGACCGCCTCTGGAAACACCATATATTTT.

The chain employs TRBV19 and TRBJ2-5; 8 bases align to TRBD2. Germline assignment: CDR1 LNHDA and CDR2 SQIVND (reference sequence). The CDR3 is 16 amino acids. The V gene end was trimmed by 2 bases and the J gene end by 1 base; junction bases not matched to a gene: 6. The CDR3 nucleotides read TGTGCCAGTAGTATAATCGGGGGGGGACTCCAAGAGACCCAGTACTTC. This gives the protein CASSIIGGGLQETQYF.

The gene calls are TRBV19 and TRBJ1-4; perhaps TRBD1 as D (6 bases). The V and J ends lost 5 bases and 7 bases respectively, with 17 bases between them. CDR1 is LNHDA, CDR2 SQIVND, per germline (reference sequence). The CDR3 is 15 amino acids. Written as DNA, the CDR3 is TGTGCCAGTAGTCCCGTTCGTGGGGGGCGTGAAAAACTGTTTTTT. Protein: CASSPVRGGREKLFF.

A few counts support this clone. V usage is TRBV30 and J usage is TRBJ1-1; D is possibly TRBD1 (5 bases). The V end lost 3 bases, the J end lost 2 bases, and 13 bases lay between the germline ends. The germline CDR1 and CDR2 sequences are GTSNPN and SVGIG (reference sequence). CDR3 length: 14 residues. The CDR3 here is CAWRGRSQNTEAFF. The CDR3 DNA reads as TGTGCCTGGAGGGGACGATCTCAAAACACTGAAGCTTTCTTT.

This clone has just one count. CDR3 DNA sequence: TGCGCCAGCAGCGGGGGGTACATCGCGAACACTGAAGCTTTCTTT. Residues: CASSGGYIANTEAFF. The genes are TRBV5-1 and TRBJ1-1, with a possible D match to TRBD1 (5 bases). The CDR3 extends over 15 amino acids. Germline CDR1 is SGHRS and CDR2 is YFSETQ. V lost 4 bases and J lost 1, with 14 bases in between.

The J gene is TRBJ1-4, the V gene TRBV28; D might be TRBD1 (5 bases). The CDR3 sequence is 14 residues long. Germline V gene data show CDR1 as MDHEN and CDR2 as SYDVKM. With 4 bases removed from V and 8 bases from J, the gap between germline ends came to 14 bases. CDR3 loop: CASSYPRAGEKLFF. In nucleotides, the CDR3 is TGTGCCAGCAGTTATCCCAGGGCCGGGGAAAAACTGTTTTTT. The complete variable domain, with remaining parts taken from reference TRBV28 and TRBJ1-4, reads DVKVTQSSRYLVKRTGEKVFLECVQDMDHENMFWYRQDPGLGLRLIYFSYDVKMKEKGDIPEGYSVSREKKERFSLILESASTNQTSMYLCASSYPRAGEKLFFGSGTQLSVL.

CDR3 residues: CASSPRGGALTDTQYF. The DNA for the CDR3 is TGTGCCAGCAGTCCCCGGGGGGGAGCCCTCACAGATACGCAGTATTTT. The rearrangement uses TRBV25-1 and TRBJ2-3; 8 bases are shared with TRBD2. Germline V CDR1 and CDR2: MGHDK, SYGVNS. V was pared by 5 bases and J by 2 bases, with 9 bases of the junction left unmatched. This CDR3 has 16 residues.

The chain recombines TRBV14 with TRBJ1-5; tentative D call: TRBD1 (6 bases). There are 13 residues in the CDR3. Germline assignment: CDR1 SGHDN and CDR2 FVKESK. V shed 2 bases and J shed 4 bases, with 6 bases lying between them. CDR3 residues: CASSQTGNQPQHF. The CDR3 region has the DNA TGTGCCAGCAGCCAAACAGGGAATCAGCCCCAGCATTTT.

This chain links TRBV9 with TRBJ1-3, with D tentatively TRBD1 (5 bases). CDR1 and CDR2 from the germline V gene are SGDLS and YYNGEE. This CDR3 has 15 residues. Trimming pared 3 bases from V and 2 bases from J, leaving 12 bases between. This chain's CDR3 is CASSARGSAGNTIYF. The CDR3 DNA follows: TGTGCCAGCAGCGCGAGGGGATCCGCTGGAAACACCATATATTTT.

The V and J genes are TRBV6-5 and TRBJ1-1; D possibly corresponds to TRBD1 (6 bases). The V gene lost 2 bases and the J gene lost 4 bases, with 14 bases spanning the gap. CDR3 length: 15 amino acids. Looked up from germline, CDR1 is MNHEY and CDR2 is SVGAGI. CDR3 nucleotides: TGTGCCAGCAGTTACCGTACCAGGGGTCCCACTGAAGCTTTCTTT. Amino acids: CASSYRTRGPTEAFF.